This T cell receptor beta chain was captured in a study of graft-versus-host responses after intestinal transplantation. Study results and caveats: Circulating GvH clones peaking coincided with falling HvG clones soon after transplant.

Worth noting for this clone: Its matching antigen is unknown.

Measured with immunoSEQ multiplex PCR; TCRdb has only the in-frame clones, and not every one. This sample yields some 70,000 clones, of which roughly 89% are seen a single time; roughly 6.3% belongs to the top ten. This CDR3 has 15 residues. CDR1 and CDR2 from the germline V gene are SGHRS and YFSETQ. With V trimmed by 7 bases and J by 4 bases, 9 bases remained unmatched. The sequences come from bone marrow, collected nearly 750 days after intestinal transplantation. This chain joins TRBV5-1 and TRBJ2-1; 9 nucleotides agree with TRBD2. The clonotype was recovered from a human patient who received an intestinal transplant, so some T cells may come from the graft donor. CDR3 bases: TGCGCCAGCCTTCCCGGGACTAGCTGGTACAATGAGCAGTTCTTC. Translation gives CASLPGTSWYNEQFF.